This TCR beta chain was sequenced during a study of T cells after posttransplantation cyclophosphamide. The study, taken as a whole, reports: Later blood repertoires were often dominated by clones from the donor CD8+ memory compartment.

As regards this clone: Antigen unknown.

Repertoires were generated with immunoSEQ multiplex PCR, while TCRdb's copy carries only in-frame clones and drops some. In the table there are 25,000 to 35,000 clones, around 90% of which are singletons. V was pared by 6 bases and J by 4 bases, with 6 bases of the junction left unmatched. The CDR3 spans 14 residues. CDR1 MNHNS and CDR2 SASEGT come from the germline V gene. The sequenced sample consisted of PBMCs. The rearrangement links TRBV6-1 to TRBJ2-5; TRBD2 matches 9 bases. The sequence was collected from a woman in her thirties or forties with a blood cancer, CMV-positive, and with a related stem cell donor. The CDR3 protein is CASSRPSGIETQYF. The CDR3 DNA sequence: TGTGCCAGCAGCCGGCCTAGCGGGATAGAGACCCAGTACTTC.